These 11 T cell receptor beta chains were sequenced from one sample in a study of T cell repertoires in cytomegalovirus infection. No cognate antigen is known for these TCRs. TCRdb reprocessed the reads via MiXCR and lists one record per CDR3 protein. This sample has approximately 280,000 distinct CDR3 sequences, with less than 25% found just once. The material sequenced was cultured PBMCs, taken from culture after CMV antigen stimulation. These receptors all stem from a human donor in good health (CMV status not recorded). Some clones in this sample may be carry-over from other donors' samples.

In this sample, this clonotype turned up a few times. The rearrangement joins TRBV12-3 or TRBV12-4 to TRBJ1-2, with 8 bases fitting TRBD1. Germline trimming cut 5 bases from V and 5 bases from J; bases unmatched to any gene: 4. This CDR3 region has 13 residues. This CDR3 reads CASSQGQEYGYTF. The CDR3 coding sequence is TGTGCCAGCAGTCAGGGACAGGAGTATGGCTACACCTTC.

This clonotype was seen a handful of times. The chain uses TRBV12-3 or TRBV12-4 and TRBJ2-7; possibly TRBD1 for D (5 bases). The V end lost 7 bases, the J end lost 5 bases, and 21 bases lay between the germline ends. This CDR3 is built from 15 residues. In nucleotides, the CDR3 is TGTGCCAGCACCTCGGGCCAGGGTGGGTGGGACGAGCAGTACTTC. Translating it yields CASTSGQGGWDEQYF.

This clonotype was seen a few times. The chain joins TRBV4-2 to TRBJ2-3; 9 nucleotides align to TRBD2. There are 15 residues in the CDR3. V lost 0 bases, J lost 4 bases, and 2 bases stayed unmatched. Germline V gene data show CDR1 as LGHNA and CDR2 as YNFKEQ. The CDR3 region is CASSQEREGPDTQYF. In DNA, the CDR3 is TGTGCCAGCAGCCAAGAGCGGGAGGGCCCAGATACGCAGTATTTT.

This clonotype was seen at least ten times. The V gene is TRBV6-2 or TRBV6-3, the J gene TRBJ2-1; D ambiguous. CDR1 is MNHEY and CDR2 is SVGEGT in the germline V gene. The V gene lost 5 bases and the J gene lost 3 bases, with 8 bases spanning the gap. There are 13 residues in the CDR3. As DNA, the CDR3 is TGTGCCAGCAGTGGCAGGCTCTACAATGAGCAGTTCTTC. This gives the protein CASSGRLYNEQFF.

This clonotype was picked up many times. This rearrangement joins TRBV7-8 to TRBJ1-5, with D possibly being TRBD1 (5 bases). CDR1 is SGHVS, CDR2 FQNEAQ, per germline. Trimming took 1 base from V and 9 from J, leaving 16 bases between them. CDR3 length: 15 residues. The CDR3 here is CASSLVWGGQGPQHF. In DNA, the CDR3 is TGTGCCAGCAGCTTAGTTTGGGGAGGACAAGGGCCCCAGCATTTT. Complete variable domain (other parts from reference TRBV7-8 and TRBJ1-5): GAGVSQSPRYKVAKRGQDVALRCDPISGHVSLFWYQQALGQGPEFLTYFQNEAQLDKSGLPSDRFFAERPEGSVSTLKIQRTQQEDSAVYLCASSLVWGGQGPQHFGDGTRLSIL.

The rearrangement joins TRBV6-6 to TRBJ1-3; TRBD1 aligns across 7 bases. The CDR3 is 14 amino acids. V lost 4 bases and J lost 5; bases outside the gene matches: 5. CDR1 is MNHNY and CDR2 is SVGAGI in the germline V gene (reference sequence). CDR3 nucleotides: TGTGCCAGCAGTTCTCCGGGACAGAGAAACACCATATATTTT. Its translation: CASSSPGQRNTIYF.

At least ten counts were recorded for this clonotype. The chain uses TRBV7-2 and TRBJ2-5; no reliable D call. The length of the CDR3 is 14 residues. Per the germline V gene, CDR1 is SGHTA and CDR2 is FQGNSA. V was shortened by 7 bases and J by 4 bases, with 16 bases between the two germline ends. CDR3 nucleotide sequence: TGTGCCAGCACCATCCCAGTACGGGTAGAGACCCAGTACTTC. It codes for CASTIPVRVETQYF.

J is TRBJ2-7 and V is TRBV30, with TRBD2 matching 13 bases. CDR3 length: 14 residues. The V segment lost 1 base and the J segment 4 bases; nucleotides outside the gene matches: 1. Germline V gene lookup returns CDR1 GTSNPN and CDR2 SVGIG (reference sequence). The CDR3: CAWSAGLAGYEQYV. The CDR3 bases are TGTGCCTGGAGTGCGGGACTAGCGGGATACGAGCAGTACGTC.

Note on this clonotype: An end of the junction differs from the germline gene, which may be a read error. The chain carries TRBV5-6 and TRBJ2-7, with D possibly TRBD2 on 7 matching bases. CDR3 length equals 15 residues. Germline loops: CDR1 SGHDT, CDR2 YYEEEE. This CDR3 is CASSWGLAVSYELYF. CDR3 coding DNA: TGTGCCAGCAGCTGGGGGCTAGCGGTGTCGTACGAGCTGTACTTC.

The rearrangement joins TRBV28 to TRBJ2-5, with 7 bases fitting TRBD1. This CDR3 contains 16 residues. Germline V CDR1 and CDR2: MDHEN, SYDVKM. With 3 bases clipped from V and 5 bases from J, the junction kept 12 bases outside the gene matches. CDR3 region: CASSLSTGFRFETQYF. The CDR3 DNA sequence: TGTGCCAGCAGTTTGTCGACAGGGTTTCGCTTTGAGACCCAGTACTTC.

There are a few counts of this clonotype. V is TRBV5-1 and J is TRBJ1-1; perhaps TRBD1 as D (5 bases). V lost 5 bases, J lost 1 base, and 12 bases lay in between. CDR3 length: 14 amino acids. Germline V gives CDR1 SGHRS, CDR2 YFSETQ. The CDR3 sequence is CASRKDTTNTEAFF. DNA for the CDR3: TGCGCCAGCAGAAAGGACACCACGAACACTGAAGCTTTCTTT. The full variable domain, in which reference TRBV5-1 and TRBJ1-1 provide the parts outside the CDR3, is KAGVTQTPRYLIKTRGQQVTLSCSPISGHRSVSWYQQTPGQGLQFLFEYFSETQRNKGNFPGRFSGRQFSNSRSEMNVSTLELGDSALYLCASRKDTTNTEAFFGQGTRLTVV.